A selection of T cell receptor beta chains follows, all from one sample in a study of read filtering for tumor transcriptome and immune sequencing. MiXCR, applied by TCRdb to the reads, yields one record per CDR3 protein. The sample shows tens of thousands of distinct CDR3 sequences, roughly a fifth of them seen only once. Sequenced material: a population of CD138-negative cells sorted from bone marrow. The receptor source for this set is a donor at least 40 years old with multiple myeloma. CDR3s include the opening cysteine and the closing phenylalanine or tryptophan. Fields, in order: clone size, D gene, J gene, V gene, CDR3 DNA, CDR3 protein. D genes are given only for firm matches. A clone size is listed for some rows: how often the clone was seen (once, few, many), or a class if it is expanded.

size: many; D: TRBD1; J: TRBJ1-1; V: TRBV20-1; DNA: TGCAGTGCTAGAGACGATACCCAGGGGGTCGGTGCTTTCTTT; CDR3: CSARDDTQGVGAFF
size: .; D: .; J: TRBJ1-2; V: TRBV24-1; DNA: TGTGCCACCAGTGGTCTAGGACAGAGCTACACCTTC; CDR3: CATSGLGQSYTF
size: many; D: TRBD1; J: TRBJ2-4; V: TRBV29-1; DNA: TGCAGCGCCTGGGACAGGGAGTTAGCCAAAAACATTCAGTACTTC; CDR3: CSAWDRELAKNIQYF
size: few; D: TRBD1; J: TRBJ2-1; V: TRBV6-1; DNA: TGTGCCAGCAGTTCCGGGACAGCTTCCTACAATGAGCAGTTCTTC; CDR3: CASSSGTASYNEQFF
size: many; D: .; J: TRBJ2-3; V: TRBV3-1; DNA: TGTGCCAGCAGCCCTAAAGAAGGGGTGACAGATACGCAGTATTTT; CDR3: CASSPKEGVTDTQYF
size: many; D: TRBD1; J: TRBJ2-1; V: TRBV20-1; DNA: TGCAGTGCTAGAGATTTCGGACAGGGCTACAATGAGCAGTTCTTC; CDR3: CSARDFGQGYNEQFF
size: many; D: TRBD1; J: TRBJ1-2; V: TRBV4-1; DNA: TGCGCCAGCAGCCGACAAATCCGGGACAGTCCCCGAGAAGGCTATGGCTACACCTTC; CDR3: CASSRQIRDSPREGYGYTF
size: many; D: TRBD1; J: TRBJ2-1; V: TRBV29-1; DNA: TGCAGCGGATCATCCGGGACAGGGGCCAATGAGCAGTTCTTC; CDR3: CSGSSGTGANEQFF
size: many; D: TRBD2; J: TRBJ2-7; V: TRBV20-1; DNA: TGCAGTGCTGCCGGGACTAGCTATGGGGGGATTGAGCAGTACTTC; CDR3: CSAAGTSYGGIEQYF
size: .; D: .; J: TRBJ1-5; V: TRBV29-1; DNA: TGCAGCGTTGAGGTACTGGAGAATCAGCCCCAGCATTTT; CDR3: CSVEVLENQPQHF
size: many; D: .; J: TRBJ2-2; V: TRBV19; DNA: TGTGCCAGTCGAATTCAAGGACAGTCTTGGACCGGGGAGCTGTTTTTT; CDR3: CASRIQGQSWTGELFF
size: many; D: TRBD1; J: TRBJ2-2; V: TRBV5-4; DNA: TGTGCCAGCAGCCTATACAGGGGCGGGGAGCTGTTTTTT; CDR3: CASSLYRGGELFF
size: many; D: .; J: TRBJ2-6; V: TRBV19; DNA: TGTGCCAGTAGTATTGGGAACGGGAACTCTGGGGCCAACGTCCTGACTTTC; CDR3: CASSIGNGNSGANVLTF
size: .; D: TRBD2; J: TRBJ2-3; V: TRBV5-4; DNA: TGTGCCAGCAGCCCTAGCGGTCTGGAGGATACGCAGTATTTT; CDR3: CASSPSGLEDTQYF
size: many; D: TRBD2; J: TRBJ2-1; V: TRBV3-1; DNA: TGTGCCAGCAGCCTATCCGGGACTAGCGGGGGAAATGAGCAGTTCTTC; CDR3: CASSLSGTSGGNEQFF
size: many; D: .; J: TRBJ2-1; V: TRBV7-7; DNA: TGTGCTAGCAGCTTAGGTCTGGCGGGTGAGCAGTTCTTC; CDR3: CASSLGLAGEQFF